This T cell receptor beta chain appears in the sequencing data of a study of blood T cell repertoires in COVID-19 (dated by TCRdb to 2020 to 2021). About the study as a whole: Collaborator samples came from the United States, Italy and Spain and covered acute and convalescent phases of COVID-19. The prospective study material was composed of cDNA or gDNA derived from T cells, B-cell-depleted T cells, or PBMCs. Deeply sampled blood TCRbeta repertoires from subjects exposed to, actively infected with, or recovered from COVID-19 were included in the dataset. The repertoires were released in a freely available public database intended as a resource for research on the immune response to SARS-CoV-2. Samples came from the ongoing ImmuneRACE study (first 160 participants) plus 1,254 subjects from 6 global collaborators. Nearly every sample came with metadata listing a de-identified subject ID, COVID-19 status, age in years and sex. Where HLA class I and class II types were available, the types were taken from metadata supplied by the sample provider, not from assay-based typing. The investigation overall reported the following: How much clinical and demographic metadata was included differed by source and by participant, and the metadata was provided uncurated.

A distance of 10 bases separates the germline ends of V and J, which lose 1 base and 4 bases respectively. Taken from cysteine to phenylalanine, the CDR3 has 14 residues. Only the CDR3 part of the read is kept: 42 bases, read in frame from the first base. The germline V gene (reference sequence) yields GTSNPN for CDR1 and SVGIG for CDR2. The collaborating institutions used their own protocols to collect whole blood in K2EDTA tubes. Collaborator samples were shipped for TCRbeta analysis as frozen whole blood, isolated PBMCs, or DNA extracted from either sample type. Concerning this clone: Its antigen target is currently unknown. No qualities accompany the bases; no much larger clone lies one base away.

TCRbeta CDR3 regions were amplified from genomic DNA by means of the immunoSEQ Assay, a bias-controlled multiplex PCR. The original pipeline was this. Within the assay, amplification of reference gene primers was used to estimate how many nucleated cells each sample contained. To quantify the absolute abundance of each unique TCRbeta CDR3 rearrangement, sequence reads were collapsed and filtered. For each sample, productive Simpson clonality was calculated as the square root of Simpson's diversity index over productive rearrangements. Here the immuneACCESS table is served through TCRdb, limited to in-frame sequences with V and J called. Missing clones are a known gap in these copies; in checked studies unresolved V genes cover under half, and the rest lacks a known reason. V and J calls and clone size come straight from that table; D and trimming were deduced from the DNA. Present in this sample are 40,000 to 55,000 clones, roughly 84% of which were seen just once. The leading ten clones occupy 6% to 7% of the sample.

The clonotype was recovered from a man aged 50 or older with active COVID-19. The sequenced sample consisted of peripheral blood. The rearrangement joined TRBV30 to TRBJ2-2; the best D guess is TRBD2, with 5 bases matching. The nucleotide sequence reads TGTGCCTGGAGTGGATTCGGGATCACCGGGGAGCTGTTTTTT. This codes for CAWSGFGITGELFF. Reference TRBV30 and TRBJ2-2 genes cover what lies past the CDR3, so the full variable domain is SQTIHQWPATLVQPVGSPLSLECTVEGTSNPNLYWYRQAAGRGLQLLFYSVGIGQISSEVPQNLSASRPQDRQFILSSKKLLLSDSGFYLCAWSGFGITGELFFGEGSRLTVL.